This entry features one T cell receptor beta chain sequence. Its antigen is as yet unknown. Clones were sequenced by immunoSEQ multiplex PCR, and TCRdb holds only the in-frame ones, with some missing. The sample includes tens of thousands of clones, more than 75% of them seen just once. This sample was taken from a study of OX40 agonist ivuxolimab in advanced cancers. As for the study in general: Ivuxolimab is an agonistic anti-OX40 (CD134) antibody, and patients were treated with it. Study outcomes and limitations: CD8+ T cells averaged more expanded clones than CD4+. The study observed clonal expansion of CD4+ and CD8+ blood T cells by week 6 at 0.1 to 3.0 mg/kg.

Trimming shortened V by 0 bases and J by 5 bases, and 5 bases separated the two germline ends. CDR1 and CDR2 (germline): SGHRS, YFSETQ. The CDR3 loop spans 12 amino acids. The gene calls are TRBV5-1 and TRBJ2-5, with unresolved D. The sequence was obtained from an adult with an advanced solid tumor such as melanoma, head and neck, liver or kidney cancer. The sequenced sample was CD4+ or CD8+ T cells sorted from blood, obtained in a trial of the OX40 agonist ivuxolimab. CDR3 sequence: CASSLDVETQYF. CDR3 in DNA: TGCGCCAGCAGCTTGGATGTGGAGACCCAGTACTTC.